These 22 T cell receptor beta chains share one sample of origin, sequenced in a study of control samples from healthy donors and cancer patients. Sequencing was performed with immunoSEQ multiplex PCR; in TCRdb, only in-frame clones are kept and a portion is missing. The top ten clones hold around a fifth of a sample with fewer than 95,000 clones, about 85% of them seen once. The specimen was blood. Receptors originate from a man between 25 and 39 years old in good health.

This clone was observed a single time. The genes are TRBV7-9 and TRBJ2-2; no firm D call. V lost 3 bases and J lost 7, with 9 bases in between. The germline V gene encodes CDR1 SEHNR and CDR2 FQNEAQ (reference sequence). The length of the CDR3 is 13 residues. The CDR3 region has the DNA TGTGCCAGCAGCTTCAGAGGCCTCGGGGAGCTGTTTTTT. It yields the protein CASSFRGLGELFF.

V and J are TRBV19 and TRBJ1-5; 8 nucleotides agree with TRBD1. J gave up 0 bases and V 9 bases, and 10 bases lay outside the gene matches. CDR1 and CDR2 (germline): LNHDA, SQIVND (reference sequence). The CDR3 is 16 residues long. CDR3 DNA: TGTGCCAGCAAACCCCAGGGGGCCTATAGCAATCAGCCCCAGCATTTT. Protein: CASKPQGAYSNQPQHF. The whole variable domain, filled in from reference TRBV19 and TRBJ1-5, reads DGGITQSPKYLFRKEGQNVTLSCEQNLNHDAMYWYRQDPGQGLRLIYYSQIVNDFQKGDIAEGYSVSREKKESFPLTVTSAQKNPTAFYLCASKPQGAYSNQPQHFGDGTRLSIL.

This clone came up once. The rearrangement links TRBV11-3 to TRBJ1-1; D is unclear. Trimming took off 5 bases at V and 7 bases at J, with 11 bases between the two ends. From germline, CDR1 is SGHNT and CDR2 YENEEA. The length of the CDR3 is 12 residues. The CDR3 loop reads CASSPVWGEAFF. In DNA, the CDR3 is TGTGCCAGCAGCCCTGTGTGGGGTGAAGCTTTCTTT.

This sequence joins TRBV2 and TRBJ2-7; D perhaps matches TRBD2 (5 bases). The CDR3 has 14 amino acids. Germline V CDR1 and CDR2: SNHLY, FYNNEI. V was shortened by 6 bases and J by 0 bases, with 12 bases between the two germline ends. CDR3 coding DNA: TGTGCCAGCAGACGCCCGGGGAGCTCCTACGAGCAGTACTTC. This gives the protein CASRRPGSSYEQYF.

The V call is TRBV28, the J call TRBJ1-2; perhaps TRBD1 as D (6 bases). The germline V gene encodes CDR1 MDHEN and CDR2 SYDVKM. Trimming removed 2 bases at V and 8 bases at J, with 15 bases between. This CDR3 has 14 amino acids. The CDR3 reads CASSLDRLREGYTF. The CDR3 DNA sequence: TGTGCCAGCAGTTTAGACAGGCTAAGGGAGGGCTACACCTTC.

In DNA form, the CDR3 reads TGTGCCAGCATTAAATTTAACACCGGGGAGCTGTTTTTT. Translation: CASIKFNTGELFF. The chain joins TRBV28 to TRBJ2-2; no reliable D call. CDR3 length equals 13 residues. CDR1 and CDR2 from the germline V gene are MDHEN and SYDVKM. V shed 7 bases and J shed 2 bases, with 8 bases lying between them.

The chain has TRBV20-1 and TRBJ2-2; TRBD1 is a possible D gene (5 bases). Trimming removed 3 bases at V and 6 bases at J, with 14 bases between. Germline lookup yields CDR1 DFQATT and CDR2 SNEGSKA (reference sequence). The CDR3 runs 14 residues. CDR3 sequence (DNA): TGCAGTGCTAGTGGGCAGGGTATTCCCGGGGAGCTGTTTTTT. As protein: CSASGQGIPGELFF.

This clone was recorded only once. CDR3: CASSEKQGANTGELFF. For the CDR3, the DNA is TGTGCCAGCAGTGAAAAACAGGGTGCGAACACCGGGGAGCTGTTTTTT. The chain combines TRBV6-4 with TRBJ2-2, with a weak D call TRBD1 (6 bases). The germline V and J ends were trimmed by 3 bases and 0 bases, with 11 bases remaining between them. The germline V gene has CDR1 MRHNA and CDR2 SNTAGT. The CDR3 covers 16 residues.

The chain joins TRBV18 to TRBJ1-2; 8 positions match TRBD1. This CDR3 is 15 amino acids long. Trimming took 6 bases from V and 0 from J; bases not matched to a gene: 6. CDR1 and CDR2 (germline): KGHSH, LQKENI. The CDR3 region is CASSPRQGTNYGYTF. CDR3 sequence (DNA): TGTGCCAGCTCCCCTCGACAGGGGACTAACTATGGCTACACCTTC.

A few counts support this clone. This CDR3 is CASSSTRSTHEQYF. In nucleotides, the CDR3 is TGCGCCAGCAGCTCGACTCGGTCCACCCACGAGCAGTACTTC. This rearrangement joins TRBV5-1 to TRBJ2-7; no reliable D call. V lost 3 bases, J lost 5 bases, and 15 bases lay in between. The germline gives CDR1 SGHRS, CDR2 YFSETQ. This CDR3 spans 14 amino acids.

This clone was seen just once. CDR3 bases: TGTGCCAGCAGCCTTCGGGACAGCTACACTGAAGCTTTCTTT. Amino acid sequence: CASSLRDSYTEAFF. The chain combines TRBV7-9 with TRBJ1-1, with TRBD1 identical over 7 bases. CDR1 is SEHNR and CDR2 is FQNEAQ in the germline V gene (reference sequence). The junction had 6 bases not matched to a gene; V was cut back by 5 bases and J by 3 bases. The CDR3 contains 14 residues.

The V and J genes are TRBV5-6 and TRBJ2-3, with TRBD2 identical over 11 bases. The ends lost 4 bases at V and 1 base at J; junction bases unmatched: 8. Germline V gene sequence: CDR1 SGHDT, CDR2 YYEEEE. The CDR3 covers 17 residues. In nucleotides, the CDR3 is TGTGCCAGCAGCCCCCTACTAGCGGGGGCCCGCACAGATACGCAGTATTTT. This sequence encodes CASSPLLAGARTDTQYF. Full variable domain (outside the CDR3, taken from reference TRBV5-6 and TRBJ2-3): DAGVTQSPTHLIKTRGQQVTLRCSPKSGHDTVSWYQQALGQGPQFIFQYYEEEERQRGNFPDRFSGHQFPNYSSELNVNALLLGDSALYLCASSPLLAGARTDTQYFGPGTRLTVL.

The chain is built from TRBV10-2 and TRBJ2-1; no firm D call. Between the trimmed V and J ends, which lost 2 bases and 9 bases, there was a span of 11 bases. The CDR3 sequence is 13 residues long. Germline assignment: CDR1 WSHSY and CDR2 SAAADI. This CDR3 reads CASSERASSEQFF. For the CDR3, the DNA is TGCGCCAGCAGTGAGAGGGCCAGCAGTGAGCAGTTCTTC.

About this clone itself: This CDR3 is also generated by other DNA sequences in the sample. The chain recombines TRBV7-9 with TRBJ2-3, with 7 bases that match TRBD1. The germline V gene has CDR1 SEHNR and CDR2 FQNEAQ (reference sequence). The CDR3 length is 15 residues. V was pared by 6 bases and J by 6 bases, with 12 bases of the junction left unmatched. The CDR3 spells CASRDRSQAYDTQYF. CDR3 sequence (DNA): TGTGCCAGCAGGGACAGGTCCCAGGCTTATGATACGCAGTATTTT.

The chain recombines TRBV30 with TRBJ1-2; the D gene is possibly TRBD1 (6 bases). CDR3 length: 12 amino acids. Between the trimmed V and J ends, which lost 3 bases and 10 bases, there was a span of 15 bases. Germline CDR1 GTSNPN, CDR2 SVGIG (reference sequence). The CDR3 coding sequence is TGTGCCTGGAGAGGGGACAAAAATGTCTACACCTTC. This gives the protein CAWRGDKNVYTF.

The chain employs TRBV19 and TRBJ1-1, with 8 bases that match TRBD1. The CDR3 runs 13 residues. The germline V gene has CDR1 LNHDA and CDR2 SQIVND (reference sequence). The V gene end was trimmed by 2 bases and the J gene end by 4 bases; junction bases not matched to a gene: 0. In DNA, the CDR3 is TGTGCCAGTAGTATAACAGGGGGCACTGAAGCTTTCTTT. The encoded protein is CASSITGGTEAFF. Complete variable domain (other parts from reference TRBV19 and TRBJ1-1): DGGITQSPKYLFRKEGQNVTLSCEQNLNHDAMYWYRQDPGQGLRLIYYSQIVNDFQKGDIAEGYSVSREKKESFPLTVTSAQKNPTAFYLCASSITGGTEAFFGQGTRLTVV.

In this sample, this clone turned up once. V and J are TRBV2 and TRBJ1-2; TRBD1 agrees at 8 bases. CDR3 length: 15 amino acids. V lost 5 bases and J lost 4; bases outside the gene matches: 9. Germline lookup yields CDR1 SNHLY and CDR2 FYNNEI. The CDR3 sequence is CASSPDRDRIYGYTF. CDR3 DNA sequence: TGTGCCAGCAGTCCGGACAGGGATCGAATCTATGGCTACACCTTC.

This clone has only one observation. The rearrangement links TRBV12-2 to TRBJ2-2; the D call TRBD2 from the table was never checked on the DNA. TRBV12-2 is a pseudogene. This CDR3 has 17 residues. The CDR3 nucleotides are TGTGCAAGTCGCATAGCCCGCGCGGCTTCGAACACCGGGGAGCTGTTTTTT. This codes for CASRIARAASNTGELFF.

The chain uses TRBV21-1 and TRBJ1-3; TRBD1 is taken as the D call from the table, unchecked against the DNA. TRBV21-1 is assigned pseudogene status. The CDR3 has 14 residues. The CDR3 bases are TGTGCCAGCAGATTGACAGGGACCGGAAACACCATATATTTT. This gives the protein CASRLTGTGNTIYF.

The chain recombines TRBV29-1 with TRBJ2-3, with a tentative D call TRBD1 (5 bases). V was shortened by 6 bases and J by 1 base, with 11 bases between the two germline ends. The CDR3 has 13 residues. In germline, CDR1 is SQVTM, CDR2 ANQGSEA. Here the CDR3 DNA reads TGCAGCGTATCAGGGTGGGGCACAGATACGCAGTATTTT. It codes for CSVSGWGTDTQYF.

The chain couples TRBV6-4 to TRBJ2-7; the match to TRBD1 covers 7 bases. This CDR3 comprises 14 residues. CDR1 is MRHNA and CDR2 is SNTAGT in the germline V gene. The V gene end was trimmed by 6 bases and the J gene end by 6 bases; junction bases not matched to a gene: 11. The CDR3 DNA is TGTGCCAGCAGCAGGGGGTTTAAAGTTTTCGAGCAGTACTTC. Amino acids: CASSRGFKVFEQYF.

The chain employs TRBV6-5 and TRBJ2-5, with a tentative D call TRBD2 (6 bases). With 4 bases removed from V and 7 bases from J, the gap between germline ends came to 13 bases. Germline V gene data show CDR1 as MNHEY and CDR2 as SVGAGI. The CDR3 has 13 residues. DNA of the CDR3: TGTGCCAGCAGTTCCTACCCCGGGGGGACCCAGTACTTC. This translates into CASSSYPGGTQYF.